Described below is a single TCR beta chain sequence and its context. The entry originates in a study of blood T cell repertoires in COVID-19. The overall study: PBMCs, B-cell-depleted T cells, or T cells were the source of the cDNA or gDNA that made up the material.

V shed 7 bases and J 2 bases; nucleotides not matched to a gene: 7. Germline V lookup: CDR1 MNHEY, CDR2 SVGAGI. CDR3 length equals 14 residues. Authors' methods: Counts of nucleated cells, estimated from reference gene primer amplification, were obtained. The repertoire was sequenced with immunoSEQ multiplex PCR; TCRdb's copy has only in-frame clones and lacks some. Clonal size and the V and J genes are those of that table, whereas D and trimming came from the DNA. The table lists about 360,000 clones, around nine tenths of them singletons, with over 2.5% in the top ten. What was sequenced was peripheral blood. The V gene is TRBV6-5, the J gene TRBJ2-7, with TRBD1 matching over 8 bases. The clonotype comes from a human donor in a cohort sampled during active COVID-19. The CDR3 loop reads CASTRQGATYEQYF. DNA for the CDR3: TGTGCCAGCACCAGGCAGGGGGCTACCTACGAGCAGTACTTC.